These 17 T cell receptor beta chains originate from one sample sequenced in a study of T cells in Graves' hyperthyroidism and ophthalmopathy. RNA transcripts yielded amplified TCR beta CDR3 regions. HTBI primers were the set used in a first-round RT-PCR of the TCR CDR3. TCRdb reprocessed the multiplex PCR reads via MiXCR and lists one record per CDR3 protein. The sample records approximately 600,000 distinct CDR3 sequences, less than 25% being singletons. Sequenced input: blood. The receptor source for this set is a man aged 25 to 40 with Graves' ophthalmopathy.

The chain joins TRBV6-2 or TRBV6-3 to TRBJ2-7; no definite D call. The CDR3 has 16 residues. With 2 bases removed from V and 1 base from J, the gap between germline ends came to 15 bases. In germline, CDR1 is MNHEY, CDR2 SVGEGT. CDR3 residues: CASSYGPVGVSYEQYF. In DNA, the CDR3 is TGTGCCAGCAGTTACGGTCCCGTTGGGGTGTCCTACGAGCAGTACTTC.

The chain carries TRBV7-2 and TRBJ2-7, with D perhaps TRBD1 or TRBD2 (6 bases each). CDR1 and CDR2 from the germline V gene are SGHTA and FQGNSA. The V end lost 1 base, the J end lost 7 bases, and 14 bases lay between the germline ends. The CDR3 consists of 14 residues. DNA for the CDR3: TGTGCCAGCAGCTTAGAGGGGGGACGTGGGGAGCAGTACTTC. It is translated as CASSLEGGRGEQYF.

This clonotype was seen at least ten times. This chain connects TRBV7-9 to TRBJ2-1, with 7 positions matching TRBD2. The CDR3 is made up of 12 amino acids. Germline lookup yields CDR1 SEHNR and CDR2 FQNEAQ (reference sequence). V shed 5 bases, J shed 8 bases, and the junction held 3 bases outside the gene matches. The CDR3 sequence is CASSPGGYEQFF. The CDR3, as DNA: TGTGCCAGCAGCCCGGGGGGTTATGAGCAGTTCTTC.

This clonotype was seen a few times. V is TRBV2 and J is TRBJ1-1; D uncertain. Per germline, CDR1 SNHLY and CDR2 FYNNEI. V lost 6 bases and J lost 0, with 17 bases in between. The length of the CDR3 is 16 residues. Written as DNA, the CDR3 is TGTGCCAGCAGGGACGTTATGGGAGCGTTGAACACTGAAGCTTTCTTT. Its protein product is CASRDVMGALNTEAFF.

The V call is TRBV28, the J call TRBJ2-7; D is perhaps TRBD1 (6 bases). V lost 5 bases, J lost 2 bases, and 13 bases lay in between. This CDR3 is 14 amino acids long. The germline gives CDR1 MDHEN, CDR2 SYDVKM. The CDR3 nucleotides read TGTGCCAGCAGTACTCGGGACAAGACCTACGAGCAGTACTTC. Amino acid sequence: CASSTRDKTYEQYF. Full variable domain (missing parts from reference TRBV28 and TRBJ2-7): DVKVTQSSRYLVKRTGEKVFLECVQDMDHENMFWYRQDPGLGLRLIYFSYDVKMKEKGDIPEGYSVSREKKERFSLILESASTNQTSMYLCASSTRDKTYEQYFGPGTRLTVT.

This CDR3 is CASSQGGFFGAFF. As DNA, the CDR3 is TGTGCCAGCAGCCAGGGGGGGTTCTTTGGAGCTTTCTTT. J is TRBJ1-1 and V is TRBV7-2; TRBD1 matches 7 bases. Germline V gives CDR1 SGHTA, CDR2 FQGNSA. Germline trimming cut 5 bases from V and 10 bases from J; bases unmatched to any gene: 10. This CDR3 has 13 amino acids.

This chain connects TRBV20-1 to TRBJ2-4; D call uncertain. The CDR3 length is 13 residues. The V end was cut by 7 bases, the J end by 2 bases, with 12 bases between. Germline CDR1 DFQATT, CDR2 SNEGSKA (reference sequence). The CDR3: CSELSTSKNIQYF. CDR3 bases: TGCAGTGAATTGAGCACCTCCAAAAACATTCAGTACTTC.

The J gene is TRBJ2-7, the V gene TRBV10-3; D possibly corresponds to TRBD1 (6 bases). The germline V gene encodes CDR1 ENHRY and CDR2 SYGVKD. Between the trimmed V and J ends, which lost 5 bases and 3 bases, there was a span of 14 bases. The CDR3 runs 14 residues. The CDR3 DNA is TGTGCCATCAGTACAGGGATCACCGACTACGAGCAGTACTTC. This encodes CAISTGITDYEQYF.

The rearrangement uses TRBV12-3 or TRBV12-4 and TRBJ2-3; D gene uncertain. Trimming pared 5 bases from V and 7 bases from J, leaving 10 bases between. This CDR3 contains 12 residues. DNA for the CDR3: TGTGCCAGCAGTAAATATGAGTATACGCAGTATTTT. This translates into CASSKYEYTQYF.

The rearrangement links TRBV5-1 to TRBJ2-1, with 8 bases matching TRBD1. The CDR3 covers 18 residues. The ends lost 0 bases at V and 1 base at J; junction bases unmatched: 9. Germline CDR1 and CDR2: SGHRS and YFSETQ. The CDR3 DNA follows: TGCGCCAGCAGCTTGGAATCAGGGGGCCGGTCATCCTACAATGAGCAGTTCTTC. Translated, it gives CASSLESGGRSSYNEQFF. Variable domain in full (rest from reference TRBV5-1 and TRBJ2-1): KAGVTQTPRYLIKTRGQQVTLSCSPISGHRSVSWYQQTPGQGLQFLFEYFSETQRNKGNFPGRFSGRQFSNSRSEMNVSTLELGDSALYLCASSLESGGRSSYNEQFFGPGTRLTVL.

This clonotype was found many times. The chain combines TRBV20-1 with TRBJ1-1; a possible D gene is TRBD1 (6 bases). Germline V lookup: CDR1 DFQATT, CDR2 SNEGSKA (reference sequence). V lost 3 bases and J lost 7, with 12 bases in between. The CDR3 extends over 12 amino acids. CDR3 sequence: CSASPQGNEAFF. The CDR3, as DNA: TGCAGTGCTAGTCCCCAGGGGAATGAAGCTTTCTTT.

This clonotype was seen a handful of times. The chain couples TRBV6-1 to TRBJ2-1; 9 positions agree with TRBD2. CDR1 is MNHNS and CDR2 is SASEGT in the germline V gene. The CDR3 length is 15 residues. The V and J ends lost 6 bases and 4 bases, in that order; junction bases with no gene match: 7. The CDR3 region has the DNA TGTGCCAGCAGCGATCTAGCGGGAACTTACAATGAGCAGTTCTTC. Protein: CASSDLAGTYNEQFF.

This chain joins TRBV29-1 and TRBJ2-7; D is undetermined. The CDR3 has 15 residues. CDR1 SQVTM and CDR2 ANQGSEA come from the germline V gene. V dropped 0 bases and J dropped 0 bases, with 12 bases sitting between them. CDR3 DNA sequence: TGCAGCGTTGAAGAAACGGCTTCAAGCTCCTACGAGCAGTACTTC. Translated, it gives CSVEETASSSYEQYF.

This clonotype was seen ten or more times. The chain joins TRBV10-3 to TRBJ2-1, with TRBD1 identical over 8 bases. V shed 10 bases and J 9 bases; nucleotides not matched to a gene: 8. Germline loops: CDR1 ENHRY, CDR2 SYGVKD. CDR3 length equals 12 residues. The CDR3 nucleotides are TGTGCCACGACGGACAGGGCGACTGAGCAGTTCTTC. The encoded protein is CATTDRATEQFF.

This clonotype appeared many times. This chain connects TRBV28 to TRBJ1-5, with D possibly matching TRBD1 (6 bases). Trimming cost V 5 bases and J 2 bases, with 13 bases left between them. This CDR3 contains 15 residues. Germline V gene sequence: CDR1 MDHEN, CDR2 SYDVKM. The CDR3 loop is CASSSNRDGNQPQHF. DNA of the CDR3: TGTGCCAGCAGTAGCAACAGGGACGGCAATCAGCCCCAGCATTTT. Full variable domain (missing parts from reference TRBV28 and TRBJ1-5): DVKVTQSSRYLVKRTGEKVFLECVQDMDHENMFWYRQDPGLGLRLIYFSYDVKMKEKGDIPEGYSVSREKKERFSLILESASTNQTSMYLCASSSNRDGNQPQHFGDGTRLSIL.

This clonotype was counted a few times. The chain has TRBV20-1 and TRBJ2-5; TRBD1 matches at 7 bases. Looked up from germline, CDR1 is DFQATT and CDR2 is SNEGSKA (reference sequence). V trimming: 4 bases; J trimming: 1 base; junction bases outside the gene matches: 3. The CDR3 length is 13 residues. CDR3 protein: CSAKGTVQETQYF. CDR3 DNA: TGCAGTGCTAAGGGGACAGTCCAAGAGACCCAGTACTTC.

This clonotype was detected many times. V and J are TRBV2 and TRBJ2-3, with D possibly TRBD2 on 6 matching bases. The CDR3 is made up of 13 amino acids. Germline CDR1 reads SNHLY; CDR2 reads FYNNEI. Trimming pared 8 bases from V and 1 base from J, leaving 10 bases between. In DNA form, the CDR3 reads TGTGCCAGCCTGACGGGGGGCACAGATACGCAGTATTTT. It codes for CASLTGGTDTQYF.